These 10 T cell receptor beta chains share one sample of origin, sequenced in a study of shared clonotypes between healthy human individuals. The data were produced by immunoSEQ multiplex PCR, yet TCRdb's version contains in-frame clones alone and is incomplete. Found here are about 2.3 million clones, around 92% of them singletons; the top ten hold about 0.36%. Sequencing used naive CD4+ T cells from PBMCs. The subset was: CD45RA+ positively selected. These receptors came from a man aged 18 to 29 in good health. Some clones in this sample may be carry-over from other donors' samples.

The J gene is TRBJ2-1, the V gene TRBV11-2; 7 positions agree with TRBD2. The CDR3 has 17 amino acids. Germline values: CDR1 SGHAT, CDR2 FQNNGV. Germline trimming cut 7 bases from V and 0 bases from J; bases unmatched to any gene: 12. In DNA, the CDR3 is TGTGCCAGCACCCTCCCCATAGCGGGCCGCTCCTACAATGAGCAGTTCTTC. It encodes CASTLPIAGRSYNEQFF. Filled out from reference TRBV11-2 and TRBJ2-1, the complete variable domain reads EAGVAQSPRYKIIEKRQSVAFWCNPISGHATLYWYQQILGQGPKLLIQFQNNGVVDDSQLPKDRFSAERLKGVDSTLKIQPAKLEDSAVYLCASTLPIAGRSYNEQFFGPGTRLTVL.

The chain joins TRBV7-8 to TRBJ1-5; D unclear. Germline CDR1 is SGHVS and CDR2 is FQNEAQ. Trimming shortened V by 1 base and J by 0 bases, and 10 bases separated the two germline ends. The CDR3 contains 16 residues. The CDR3 here is CASSLDQINSNQPQHF. The CDR3 DNA is TGTGCCAGCAGCTTAGATCAGATTAATAGCAATCAGCCCCAGCATTTT.

For this clone: Other DNA sequences of this sample code for an identical CDR3. J is TRBJ1-1 and V is TRBV18; perhaps TRBD1 as D (6 bases). Trimming left V 2 bases short and J 0 bases short, with 10 bases between. The V gene's germline CDR1 is KGHSH and CDR2 LQKENI. There are 15 residues in the CDR3. CDR3 protein: CASSPSTGMNTEAFF. DNA of the CDR3: TGTGCCAGCTCACCATCGACAGGCATGAACACTGAAGCTTTCTTT.

The chain combines TRBV4-2 with TRBJ2-5; the D is unclear. Germline V gene lookup returns CDR1 LGHNA and CDR2 YNFKEQ. Trimming left V 1 base short and J 1 base short, with 13 bases between. The CDR3 totals 16 residues. CDR3 sequence (DNA): TGTGCCAGCAGCCAAGGGGGTTTGGTAGGCCAAGAGACCCAGTACTTC. Its protein product is CASSQGGLVGQETQYF.

Details on this clone: This CDR3 is also generated by other DNA sequences in the sample. The V call is TRBV9, the J call TRBJ2-7, with TRBD2 matching 15 bases. CDR1 is SGDLS and CDR2 is YYNGEE in the germline V gene. The CDR3 runs to 17 residues. The junction had 2 bases not matched to a gene; V was cut back by 0 bases and J by 1 base. CDR3 residues: CASSVGTSGRGSYEQYF. CDR3 nucleotide sequence: TGTGCCAGCAGCGTAGGGACTAGCGGGAGGGGGTCCTACGAGCAGTACTTC. Combining the CDR3 with reference TRBV9 and TRBJ2-7 gives the whole variable domain DSGVTQTPKHLITATGQRVTLRCSPRSGDLSVYWYQQSLDQGLQFLIQYYNGEERAKGNILERFSAQQFPDLHSELNLSSLELGDSALYFCASSVGTSGRGSYEQYFGPGTRLTVT.

This chain links TRBV21-1 with TRBJ1-5; the table's TRBD1 call for D was not verified on the DNA. TRBV21-1 is a pseudogene segment. The CDR3 has 14 residues. In nucleotides, the CDR3 is TGTGCCAGCTCCGGACATTATAGCAATCAGCCCCAGCATTTT. Translated: CASSGHYSNQPQHF.

This clone came up a few times. The rearrangement joins TRBV7-9 to TRBJ1-2; D gene uncertain. The CDR3 runs 8 residues. The V gene lost 3 bases and the J gene lost 14 bases, with 4 bases spanning the gap. The germline V gene has CDR1 SEHNR and CDR2 FQNEAQ (reference sequence). CDR3 coding DNA: TGTGCCAGCAGCTTCGGGACCTTC. Encoded protein: CASSFGTF.

The chain uses TRBV6-6 and TRBJ2-7; 9 bases are a match to TRBD1. The CDR3 loop spans 16 amino acids. Germline lookup yields CDR1 MNHNY and CDR2 SVGAGI (reference sequence). V was pared by 4 bases and J by 2 bases, with 9 bases of the junction left unmatched. The CDR3 protein is CASSLQTGGFTYEQYF. Here the CDR3 DNA reads TGTGCCAGCAGTTTGCAGACAGGGGGTTTCACCTACGAGCAGTACTTC.

This chain uses TRBV10-1 with TRBJ2-1, with D possibly matching TRBD2 (6 bases). The V gene lost 0 bases and the J gene lost 2 bases, with 11 bases spanning the gap. Germline values: CDR1 WNHNN, CDR2 SYGVQD (reference sequence). The CDR3 extends over 16 amino acids. This chain's CDR3 is CASSESAGGPYNEQFF. CDR3 DNA sequence: TGCGCCAGCAGTGAGTCGGCAGGAGGGCCCTACAATGAGCAGTTCTTC.

J is TRBJ2-1 and V is TRBV29-1; TRBD2 matches at 8 bases. Germline V lookup: CDR1 SQVTM, CDR2 ANQGSEA. The V segment lost 4 bases and the J segment 5 bases; nucleotides outside the gene matches: 7. The CDR3 spans 14 residues. CDR3 DNA sequence: TGCAGCGTTGTGGTAGTAGCGGGAAACAATGAGCAGTTCTTC. Protein: CSVVVVAGNNEQFF.